This TCR beta chain is drawn from a study of regulatory T cells in long-lasting Graves disease. The time point: persistent/refractory GD, antithyroid drugs over 5 years with positive TRAb. Following extraction of RNA from PBMCs, that RNA was used to make the TCR library. Arm-PCR of CDR3 regions and iRepertoire HTBI primers were the basis on which TCR beta libraries were built. TCRdb re-derived calls from the multiplex PCR reads in MiXCR, one entry per CDR3 protein. The data show around 340,000 distinct CDR3 sequences, about 19% seen once. Study conclusions and caveats: Among persistent patients, a larger number of public clonotypes were shared (around 2,700) than among newly diagnosed patients (about 970).

This clonotype has a count of ten or more. Its antigen is still unknown. This clonotype was obtained from a female donor with Graves disease. The input for sequencing was peripheral blood mononuclear cells (PBMCs), taken when the disease was refractory, from a patient treated with antithyroid drugs.

The CDR3 bases are TGTGCCAGCAGCTTACTAGTCGGGTCTGGGGGCGAACTGTTTTTT. Its translation is CASSLLVGSGGELFF. This chain uses TRBV7-2 with TRBJ1-4; D may be TRBD1 (6 bases). V lost 2 bases to trimming and J lost 12 bases, with 19 bases between them. The CDR3 spans 15 residues. Per the germline V gene, CDR1 is SGHTA and CDR2 is FQGNSA.